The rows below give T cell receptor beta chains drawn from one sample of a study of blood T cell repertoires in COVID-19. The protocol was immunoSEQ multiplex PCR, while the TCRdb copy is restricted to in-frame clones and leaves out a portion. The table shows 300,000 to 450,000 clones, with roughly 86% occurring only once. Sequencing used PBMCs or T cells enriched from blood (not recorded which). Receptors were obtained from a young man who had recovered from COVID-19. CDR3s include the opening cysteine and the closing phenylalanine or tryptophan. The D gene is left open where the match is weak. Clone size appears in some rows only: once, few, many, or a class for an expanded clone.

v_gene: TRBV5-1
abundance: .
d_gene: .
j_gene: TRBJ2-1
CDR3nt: TGCGCCAGCAGGGACTATGGGGACTCCTACAATGAGCAGTTCTTC
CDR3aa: CASRDYGDSYNEQFF

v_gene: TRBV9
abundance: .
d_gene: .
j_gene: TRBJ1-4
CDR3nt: TGTGCCAGCAGCGTAGGAGGGGGAAGCGAAAAACTGTTTTTT
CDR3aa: CASSVGGGSEKLFF

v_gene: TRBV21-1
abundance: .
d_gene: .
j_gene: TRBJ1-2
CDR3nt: TGTGCCAGCAGCGCCTCACAGGGGAGTGACTATGGCTACACCTTC
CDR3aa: CASSASQGSDYGYTF

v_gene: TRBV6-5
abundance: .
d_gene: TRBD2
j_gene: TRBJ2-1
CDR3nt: TGTGCCAGCTCTGGGAGGACTAGCGGGGGTTATGAGCAGTTCTTC
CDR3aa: CASSGRTSGGYEQFF

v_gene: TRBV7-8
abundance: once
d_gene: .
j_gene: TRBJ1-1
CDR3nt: TGTGCCAGCAGCTTATGGGGTTCATCGGGGGTCAACACTGAAGCTTTCTTT
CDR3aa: CASSLWGSSGVNTEAFF

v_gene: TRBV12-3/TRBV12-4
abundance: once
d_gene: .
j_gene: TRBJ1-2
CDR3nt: TGTGCCAGCAGTCTTCTATCTAACTATGGCTACACCTTC
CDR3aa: CASSLLSNYGYTF

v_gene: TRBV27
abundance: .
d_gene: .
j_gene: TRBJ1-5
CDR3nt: TGTGCCAGCAGTTTATCGGGTGGAAAGGGGGACGACAATCAGCCCCAGCATTTT
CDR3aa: CASSLSGGKGDDNQPQHF

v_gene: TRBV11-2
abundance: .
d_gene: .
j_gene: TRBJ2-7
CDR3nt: TGTGCCAGCAGCTTAGTCCGGGGTTACGAGCAGTACTTC
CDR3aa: CASSLVRGYEQYF

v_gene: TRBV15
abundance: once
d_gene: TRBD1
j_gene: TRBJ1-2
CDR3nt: TGTGCCACCAGCAGAGAAGGGGGCGCCGACTATGGCTACACCTTC
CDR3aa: CATSREGGADYGYTF

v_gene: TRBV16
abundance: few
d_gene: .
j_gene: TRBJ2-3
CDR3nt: TGTGCCAGCAGCCAATCAAGGACAGCTTGGGAATATACGCAGTATTTT
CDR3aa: CASSQSRTAWEYTQYF

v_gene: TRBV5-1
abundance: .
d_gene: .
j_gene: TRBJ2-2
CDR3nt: TGCGCCAGCAGCTTGGTCAGGGCGAGCACCGGGGAGCTGTTTTTT
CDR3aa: CASSLVRASTGELFF

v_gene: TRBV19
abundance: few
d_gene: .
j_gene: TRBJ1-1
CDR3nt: TGTGCCAGTAGTCTCGGACAGATAAACACTGAAGCTTTCTTT
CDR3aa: CASSLGQINTEAFF

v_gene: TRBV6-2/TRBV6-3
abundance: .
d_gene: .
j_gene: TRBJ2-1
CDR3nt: TGTGCCAGCAGCCGATATCAGGGTTCTCTATACAATGAGCAGTTCTTC
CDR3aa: CASSRYQGSLYNEQFF

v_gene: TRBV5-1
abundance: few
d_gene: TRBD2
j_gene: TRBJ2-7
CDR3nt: TGCGCCAGCAGCTCCGGGGGGAGCTCCTACGAGCAGTACTTC
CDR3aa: CASSSGGSSYEQYF

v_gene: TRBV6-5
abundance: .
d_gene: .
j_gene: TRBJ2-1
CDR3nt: TGTGCCAGCAGTTGGACAGCAAGCTCCTACAATGAGCAGTTCTTC
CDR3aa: CASSWTASSYNEQFF

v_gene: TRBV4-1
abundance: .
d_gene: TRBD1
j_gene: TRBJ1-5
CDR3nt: TGCGCCAGCAGCCAAGCGGACAGGGGGTCGCAGCCCCAGCATTTT
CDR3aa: CASSQADRGSQPQHF

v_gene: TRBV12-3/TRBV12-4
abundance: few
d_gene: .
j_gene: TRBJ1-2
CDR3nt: TGTGCCAGCAGGACAGTATATGGCTACACCTTC
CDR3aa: CASRTVYGYTF

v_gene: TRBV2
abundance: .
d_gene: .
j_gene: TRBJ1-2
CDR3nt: TGTGCCAGCAGTGAGCTGGTCGCGGCTAACTATGGCTACACCTTC
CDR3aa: CASSELVAANYGYTF

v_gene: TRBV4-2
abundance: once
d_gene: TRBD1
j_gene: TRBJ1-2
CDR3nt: TGTGCCAGCAGGCAGGGTTACTCGGACAGGGACGGCTACACCTTC
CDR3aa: CASRQGYSDRDGYTF

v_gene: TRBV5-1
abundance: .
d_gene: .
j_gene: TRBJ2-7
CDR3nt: TGCGCCAGCAGCTTGGCCTCGGGGTCCCCAATCTACGAGCAGTACTTC
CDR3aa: CASSLASGSPIYEQYF

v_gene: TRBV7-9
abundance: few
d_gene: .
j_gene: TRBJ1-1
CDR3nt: TGTGCCAGCAAGGGGTACGGGGGAATGAACACTGAAGCTTTCTTT
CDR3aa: CASKGYGGMNTEAFF

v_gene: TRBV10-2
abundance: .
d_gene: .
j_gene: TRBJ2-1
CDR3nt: TGCGCCAGCAGACTCCCAGGGGCCCCCTACAATGAGCAGTTCTTC
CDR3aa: CASRLPGAPYNEQFF

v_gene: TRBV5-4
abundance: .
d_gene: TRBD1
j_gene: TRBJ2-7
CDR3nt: TGTGCCAGCAGCTCGGGACAGCACTACGAGCAGTACTTC
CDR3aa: CASSSGQHYEQYF

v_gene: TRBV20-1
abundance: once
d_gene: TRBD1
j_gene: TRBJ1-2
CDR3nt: TGCAGTGCGCCGACAGGGGATGGCTACACCTTC
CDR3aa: CSAPTGDGYTF

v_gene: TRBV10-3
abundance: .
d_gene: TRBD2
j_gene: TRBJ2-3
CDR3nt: TGTGCCATCAGCCCCGTAGCGGGGGGCGGAACAGATACGCAGTATTTT
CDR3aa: CAISPVAGGGTDTQYF

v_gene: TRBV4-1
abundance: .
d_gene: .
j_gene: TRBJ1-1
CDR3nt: TGCGCCAGCAGCCGCGGTTCAGGGTCGGCGGAAACTGAAGCTTTCTTT
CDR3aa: CASSRGSGSAETEAFF

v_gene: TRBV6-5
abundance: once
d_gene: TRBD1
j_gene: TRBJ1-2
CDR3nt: TGTGCCAGCAGTACACCGGGACAGGGGTCTGGCTACACCTTC
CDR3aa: CASSTPGQGSGYTF

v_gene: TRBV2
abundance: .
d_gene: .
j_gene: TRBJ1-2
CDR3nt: TGTGCCAGCAGCTTAGCTAACTATGGCTACACCTTC
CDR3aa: CASSLANYGYTF

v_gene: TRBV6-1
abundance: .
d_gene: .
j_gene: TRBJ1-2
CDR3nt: TGTGCCAGCAGTGAAGCCTTTCAGGGTTATAACTATGGCTACACCTTC
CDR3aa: CASSEAFQGYNYGYTF

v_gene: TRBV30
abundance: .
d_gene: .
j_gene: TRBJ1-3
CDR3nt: TGTGCCTGGAGTTCAGGGCCCCCCCGACATTTT
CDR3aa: CAWSSGPPRHF

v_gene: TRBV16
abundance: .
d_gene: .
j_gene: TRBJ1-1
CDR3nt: TGTGCCAGCAGCCTAAATCAGGGGCTACGACGGACTGAAGCTTTCTTT
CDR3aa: CASSLNQGLRRTEAFF

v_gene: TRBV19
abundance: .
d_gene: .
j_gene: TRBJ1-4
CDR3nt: TGTGCCAGTAGTATAGGGGGCGGCGAAAAACTGTTTTTT
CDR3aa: CASSIGGGEKLFF

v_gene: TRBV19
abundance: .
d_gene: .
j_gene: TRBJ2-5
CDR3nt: TGTGCCAGTAGTATGGGCAGAGAGACCCAGTACTTC
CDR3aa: CASSMGRETQYF

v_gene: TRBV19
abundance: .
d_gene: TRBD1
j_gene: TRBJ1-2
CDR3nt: TGTGCCAGTGGGTCGGCAGGGACAGACTATGGCTACACCTTC
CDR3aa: CASGSAGTDYGYTF

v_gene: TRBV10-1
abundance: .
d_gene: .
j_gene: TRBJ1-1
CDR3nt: TGCGCCAGCAGCCCGAGTCCAGGGGTGTCGAACACTGAAGCTTTCTTT
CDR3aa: CASSPSPGVSNTEAFF

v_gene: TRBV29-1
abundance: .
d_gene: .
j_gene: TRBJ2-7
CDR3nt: TGCAGCGTTGAAGAAGAGACTCCTTACGAGCAGTACTTC
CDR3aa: CSVEEETPYEQYF

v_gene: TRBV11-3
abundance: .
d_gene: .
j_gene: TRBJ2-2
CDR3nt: TGTGCCAGCAGCACTACCTTCGGCGGGGAGCTGTTTTTT
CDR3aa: CASSTTFGGELFF

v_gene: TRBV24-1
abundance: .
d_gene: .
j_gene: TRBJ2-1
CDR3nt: TGTGCCACCAGTGAACCGAACCTAGGAGGGGAGCAGTTCTTC
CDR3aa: CATSEPNLGGEQFF

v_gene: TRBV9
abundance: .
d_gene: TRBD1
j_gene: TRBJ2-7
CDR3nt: TGTGCCAGCAGCCCTAACCCGGGACAGACCTACGAGCAGTACTTC
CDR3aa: CASSPNPGQTYEQYF

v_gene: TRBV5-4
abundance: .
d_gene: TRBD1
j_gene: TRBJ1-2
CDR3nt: TGTGCCAGCAGCTTGGGGACAGGAAAGGGAGGCTACACCTTC
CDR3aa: CASSLGTGKGGYTF

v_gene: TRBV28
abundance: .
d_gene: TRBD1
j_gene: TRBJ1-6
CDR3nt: TGTGCCAGCAGAAGGGGACAGAATTCACCCCTCCACTTT
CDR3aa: CASRRGQNSPLHF

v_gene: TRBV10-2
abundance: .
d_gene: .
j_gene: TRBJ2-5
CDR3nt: TGCGCCAGCAGTGAGTTGGGCGGGGTCGGGGAGACCCAGTACTTC
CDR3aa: CASSELGGVGETQYF

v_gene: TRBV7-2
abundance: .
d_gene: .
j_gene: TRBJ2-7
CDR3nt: TGTGCCAGCAGCACACCGACAGGTTCCTACGAGCAGTACTTC
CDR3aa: CASSTPTGSYEQYF

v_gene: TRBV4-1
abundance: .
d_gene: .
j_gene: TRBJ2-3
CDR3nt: TGCGCCAGCAGCCAAGTAGAGCATACGCAGTATTTT
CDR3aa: CASSQVEHTQYF

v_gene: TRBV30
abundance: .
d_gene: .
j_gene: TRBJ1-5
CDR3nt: TGTGCCTGGAGTCCAGGGGCCCACGGAGAACAGCCCCAGCATTTT
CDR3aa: CAWSPGAHGEQPQHF

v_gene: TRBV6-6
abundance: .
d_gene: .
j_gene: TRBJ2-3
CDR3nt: TGTGCCAGCAGTTTGCCGGGTCTGGATACGCAGTATTTT
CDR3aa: CASSLPGLDTQYF

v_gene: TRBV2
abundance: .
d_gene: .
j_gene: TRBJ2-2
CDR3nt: TGTGCCAGCAGCGACCAGGGGTCTACCGGGGAGCTGTTTTTT
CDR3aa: CASSDQGSTGELFF

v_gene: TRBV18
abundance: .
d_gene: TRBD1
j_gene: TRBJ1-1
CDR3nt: TGTGCCAGCTCACCACGGGACAGGGGTGAAGCTTTCTTT
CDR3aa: CASSPRDRGEAFF

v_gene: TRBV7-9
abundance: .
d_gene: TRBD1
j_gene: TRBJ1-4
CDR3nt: TGTGCCAGCACCGACAGGGACGGCTCAACTAATGAAAAACTGTTTTTT
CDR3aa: CASTDRDGSTNEKLFF

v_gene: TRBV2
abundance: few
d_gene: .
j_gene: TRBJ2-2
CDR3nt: TGTGCCACTGTGGGTAGCGGACCTAACACCGGGGAGCTGTTTTTT
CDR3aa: CATVGSGPNTGELFF

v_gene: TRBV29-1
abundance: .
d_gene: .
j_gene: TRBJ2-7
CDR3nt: TGCAGCGTTGAAGGCAGCTCCTACGAGCAGTACTTC
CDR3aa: CSVEGSSYEQYF

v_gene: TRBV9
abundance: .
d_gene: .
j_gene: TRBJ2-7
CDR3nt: TGTGCCAGCAGCCCCGAGTCCCACGAGCAGTACTTC
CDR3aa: CASSPESHEQYF

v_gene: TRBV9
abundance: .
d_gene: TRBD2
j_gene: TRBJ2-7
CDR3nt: TGTGCCAGCAGCGTAGACGGTAGCGGGGGGGCCGAGCAGTACTTC
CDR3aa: CASSVDGSGGAEQYF

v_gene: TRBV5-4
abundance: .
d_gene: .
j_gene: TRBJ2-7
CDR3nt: TGTGCCAGCAGCTCCCCAGGCTACGAGCAGTACTTC
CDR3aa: CASSSPGYEQYF